This entry lists 19 T cell receptor beta chains sequenced from one sample in a study of beta chain features in type 1 diabetes. Reverse transcription of all isolated RNA meant that expressed TCRB transcripts were sequenced. Method: immunoSEQ multiplex PCR; TCRdb's copy keeps in-frame clones and lacks some. The sample contains under 400,000 clones, roughly 12% of which appear only once. Sample: naive CD4+ T cells from blood. The receptors originated from a man between 18 and 29 years old in good health.

The rearrangement joins TRBV6-6 to TRBJ2-1, with TRBD1 identical over 7 bases. This CDR3 comprises 15 residues. The V segment lost 7 bases and the J segment 2 bases; nucleotides outside the gene matches: 8. The germline V gene has CDR1 MNHNY and CDR2 SVGAGI (reference sequence). The CDR3, as DNA: TGTGCCAGCAATACCTTAGGGACAGCCTACAATGAGCAGTTCTTC. Residues: CASNTLGTAYNEQFF.

The chain is built from TRBV5-1 and TRBJ1-6, with 9 bases fitting TRBD1. The CDR3 has 16 amino acids. J gave up 7 bases and V 4 bases, and 9 bases lay outside the gene matches. Germline loops: CDR1 SGHRS, CDR2 YFSETQ. This chain's CDR3 is CASSQGTGYPNSPLHF. The CDR3 bases are TGCGCCAGCAGCCAGGGGACAGGGTATCCCAATTCACCCCTCCACTTT.

The chain combines TRBV6-4 with TRBJ2-1; 7 positions match TRBD1. CDR1 is MRHNA, CDR2 SNTAGT, per germline. J was trimmed by 0 bases and V by 6 bases; bases with no gene match: 5. The CDR3 is made up of 15 amino acids. The CDR3 region is CASSRDSYSYNEQFF. The CDR3 DNA follows: TGTGCCAGCAGCCGGGACAGTTACTCCTACAATGAGCAGTTCTTC.

This clone was picked up many times. The V gene is TRBV23-1, the J gene TRBJ1-1, with no clear D. Being an ORF, TRBV23-1 has a function that is uncertain. This CDR3 comprises 8 residues. Trimming took 9 bases from V and 10 from J, leaving 6 bases between them. In DNA, the CDR3 is TGCGCCAGTGTAGCAGCTTTCTTT. This codes for CASVAAFF.

This clone was seen a few times. The same CDR3 also results from other DNA sequences found in this sample. J is TRBJ1-5 and V is TRBV30, with D tentatively TRBD1 (6 bases). The CDR3 runs 13 residues. The V end lost 2 bases, the J end lost 4 bases, and 9 bases lay between the germline ends. CDR1 is GTSNPN and CDR2 is SVGIG in the germline V gene (reference sequence). CDR3 coding DNA: TGTGCCTGGAGTACCAGGGGAAATCAGCCCCAGCATTTT. Its translation is CAWSTRGNQPQHF.

This clone was seen a handful of times. The V call is TRBV2, the J call TRBJ1-5; D possibly corresponds to TRBD1 (5 bases). Germline V gene lookup returns CDR1 SNHLY and CDR2 FYNNEI. V lost 2 bases, J lost 2 bases, and 10 bases lay in between. The CDR3 is made up of 15 amino acids. CDR3: CASSEQGWGNQPQHF. The CDR3 coding sequence is TGTGCCAGCAGTGAACAGGGTTGGGGCAATCAGCCCCAGCATTTT.

This clone turned up a few times. This chain uses TRBV5-4 with TRBJ2-5, with D possibly TRBD1 on 5 matching bases. Germline V lookup: CDR1 SGHNT, CDR2 YYREEE (reference sequence). The CDR3 spans 16 residues. The V end was cut by 4 bases, the J end by 5 bases, with 21 bases between. The CDR3 here is CASSPHQGLDGETQYF. The CDR3 DNA reads TGTGCCAGCAGCCCCCATCAGGGATTAGATGGGGAGACCCAGTACTTC.

The chain carries TRBV29-1 and TRBJ1-2; 7 bases agree with TRBD1. V lost 7 bases and J lost 2; bases outside the gene matches: 4. The CDR3 consists of 12 residues. CDR1 is SQVTM and CDR2 is ANQGSEA in the germline V gene. The CDR3 coding sequence is TGCAGCGGGTACAGGGGAAACTATGGCTACACCTTC. It codes for CSGYRGNYGYTF. Filled out from reference TRBV29-1 and TRBJ1-2, the complete variable domain reads SAVISQKPSRDICQRGTSLTIQCQVDSQVTMMFWYRQQPGQSLTLIATANQGSEATYESGFVIDKFPISRPNLTFSTLTVSNMSPEDSSIYLCSGYRGNYGYTFGSGTRLTVV.

The chain couples TRBV7-9 to TRBJ1-2; no clear D. Deletions cut 5 bases from V and 4 bases from J, with 14 bases between. Germline CDR1 and CDR2: SEHNR and FQNEAQ (reference sequence). The CDR3 covers 14 residues. DNA for the CDR3: TGTGCCAGCAGCGTTGGAGGGTCTGGCTATGGCTACACCTTC. Its protein is CASSVGGSGYGYTF.

The chain is built from TRBV11-3 and TRBJ2-7, with TRBD1 matching over 8 bases. The CDR3 is made up of 14 amino acids. The germline V gene has CDR1 SGHNT and CDR2 YENEEA. With 5 bases clipped from V and 6 bases from J, the junction kept 9 bases outside the gene matches. DNA of the CDR3: TGTGCCAGCAGCCCCCTGGGGACAGGCTCCGAGCAGTACTTC. Encoded protein: CASSPLGTGSEQYF.

This clone occurred a few times. The chain is built from TRBV29-1 and TRBJ1-1; D unclear. There are 13 residues in the CDR3. V lost 6 bases and J lost 0, with 11 bases in between. CDR1 is SQVTM and CDR2 is ANQGSEA in the germline V gene. CDR3 nucleotides: TGCAGCGTCGTCCCCTCAGTGAACACTGAAGCTTTCTTT. Protein sequence: CSVVPSVNTEAFF. Together with reference TRBV29-1 and TRBJ1-1, the CDR3 gives the full variable domain: SAVISQKPSRDICQRGTSLTIQCQVDSQVTMMFWYRQQPGQSLTLIATANQGSEATYESGFVIDKFPISRPNLTFSTLTVSNMSPEDSSIYLCSVVPSVNTEAFFGQGTRLTVV.

Only a few counts were recorded for this clone. The rearrangement links TRBV7-3 to TRBJ2-3; 8 bases are a match to TRBD2. Trimming at V came to 6 bases and at J to 4 bases, leaving 3 bases not matched to a gene. The CDR3 has 13 residues. Germline lookup yields CDR1 SGHTA and CDR2 FQGTGA. The CDR3 spells CASSPTSADTQYF. In DNA form, the CDR3 reads TGTGCCAGCAGTCCGACTAGCGCAGATACGCAGTATTTT.

This clone has a handful of counts. The rearrangement links TRBV18 to TRBJ2-1; 9 bases are a match to TRBD1. Per germline, CDR1 KGHSH and CDR2 LQKENI. The CDR3 totals 15 residues. Trimming at V came to 3 bases and at J to 7 bases, leaving 7 bases not matched to a gene. CDR3 region: CASSPPDRGGNEQFF. CDR3 DNA sequence: TGTGCCAGCTCACCTCCGGACAGGGGAGGGAATGAGCAGTTCTTC.

This clone was counted only a few times. This chain joins TRBV5-1 and TRBJ2-3; the D is unclear. Germline V gene lookup returns CDR1 SGHRS and CDR2 YFSETQ. Trimming cost V 5 bases and J 6 bases, with 7 bases left between them. CDR3 length equals 11 residues. CDR3 DNA sequence: TGCGCCAGCAGATCCGCGGATACGCAGTATTTT. Protein sequence: CASRSADTQYF. Full variable domain (missing parts from reference TRBV5-1 and TRBJ2-3): KAGVTQTPRYLIKTRGQQVTLSCSPISGHRSVSWYQQTPGQGLQFLFEYFSETQRNKGNFPGRFSGRQFSNSRSEMNVSTLELGDSALYLCASRSADTQYFGPGTRLTVL.

The chain joins TRBV30 to TRBJ1-5; D gene uncertain. The CDR3 covers 13 residues. Between the trimmed V and J ends, which lost 3 bases and 2 bases, there was a span of 8 bases. Looked up from germline, CDR1 is GTSNPN and CDR2 is SVGIG (reference sequence). The DNA for the CDR3 is TGTGCCTGGAGCATCGGAGGCAATCAGCCCCAGCATTTT. This sequence encodes CAWSIGGNQPQHF.

In this sample, this clone turned up a few times. The rearrangement joins TRBV4-3 to TRBJ2-1; 9 bases map to TRBD2. Unmatched junction bases numbered 5, after V lost 3 bases and J lost 2 bases. In germline, CDR1 is LGHNA, CDR2 YSLEER. This CDR3 has 16 amino acids. The chain's CDR3 is CASSQSAGGTYNEQFF. The CDR3, as DNA: TGCGCCAGCAGCCAGTCAGCGGGGGGCACCTACAATGAGCAGTTCTTC.

This clone was seen a few times. The genes are TRBV28 and TRBJ2-3; TRBD2 matches 10 bases. CDR1 and CDR2 (germline): MDHEN, SYDVKM. The CDR3 runs 15 residues. With V trimmed by 8 bases and J by 1 base, 6 bases remained unmatched. CDR3 nucleotides: TGTGCCAGCCTAAGCGGGGGGGCCGGCACAGATACGCAGTATTTT. Translation gives CASLSGGAGTDTQYF.

This clone was detected a few times. The J gene is TRBJ2-1, the V gene TRBV5-1; no firm D call. Trimming removed 7 bases at V and 9 bases at J, with 20 bases between. CDR1 SGHRS and CDR2 YFSETQ come from the germline V gene. This CDR3 spans 14 amino acids. Written as DNA, the CDR3 is TGCGCCAGCGGTAGAAGCGCCCCGGTGGGTGAGCAGTTCTTC. The encoded protein is CASGRSAPVGEQFF.

V is TRBV14 and J is TRBJ2-7; perhaps TRBD1 as D (6 bases). Germline CDR1 SGHDN, CDR2 FVKESK. Deletions cut 1 base from V and 5 bases from J, with 18 bases between. The CDR3 length is 16 residues. The CDR3 loop is CASSQVSTGRNHEQYF. The DNA of the CDR3 is TGTGCCAGCAGCCAAGTATCTACAGGGCGTAACCACGAGCAGTACTTC.